The 10 T cell receptor beta chains below were found in one sample sequenced in a study of somatic mutations in cytotoxic T cells in rheumatoid arthritis. TCRdb's table, derived via immunoSEQ multiplex PCR, lists solely in-frame clones and lacks some. The table shows 15,000 to 20,000 clones, with roughly 80% occurring only once. Specimen: CD8+ T cells sorted from blood. The receptor set was obtained from a woman aged 55-70 years in good health.

The gene calls are TRBV27 and TRBJ1-1; D is ambiguous. The germline V gene has CDR1 MNHEY and CDR2 SMNVEV (reference sequence). V lost 7 bases and J lost 3, with 15 bases in between. This CDR3 region has 14 residues. The CDR3 DNA reads as TGTGCCAGCAACCCCGGGGTGATGGACACTGAAGCTTTCTTT. It specifies CASNPGVMDTEAFF.

CDR3 coding DNA: TGCGCCAGCAGCTTGCAGCTGAGCACTGAAGCTTTCTTT. Translation gives CASSLQLSTEAFF. This chain joins TRBV5-1 and TRBJ1-1; D gene uncertain. From germline, CDR1 is SGHRS and CDR2 YFSETQ. V was clipped by 1 base and J by 4 bases, with 8 bases between them. The CDR3 is 13 amino acids.

V usage is TRBV4-2 and J usage is TRBJ2-7; 7 bases are a match to TRBD2. V lost 4 bases, J lost 4 bases, and 10 bases stayed unmatched. This CDR3 is built from 15 residues. The germline gives CDR1 LGHNA, CDR2 YNFKEQ. The DNA for the CDR3 is TGTGCCAGCAGCCCCCCTAGTAGCGGGCCTTACGAGCAGTACTTC. It translates to CASSPPSSGPYEQYF.

The chain employs TRBV6-1 and TRBJ1-5; 10 bases agree with TRBD1. CDR1 is MNHNS and CDR2 is SASEGT in the germline V gene. V shed 6 bases, J shed 7 bases, and the junction held 0 bases outside the gene matches. CDR3 length equals 12 residues. The chain's CDR3 is CASRDRGQPQHF. In DNA form, the CDR3 reads TGTGCCAGCAGGGACAGGGGGCAGCCCCAGCATTTT.

This clone has just a few counts. The chain joins TRBV5-1 to TRBJ2-7; the match to TRBD1 covers 8 bases. The junction had 5 bases not matched to a gene; V was cut back by 4 bases and J by 2 bases. CDR1 is SGHRS, CDR2 YFSETQ, per germline. This CDR3 contains 14 residues. This chain's CDR3 is CASSPRDRPYEQYF. Here the CDR3 DNA reads TGCGCCAGCAGCCCCCGGGACAGGCCCTACGAGCAGTACTTC. Full variable domain (missing parts from reference TRBV5-1 and TRBJ2-7): KAGVTQTPRYLIKTRGQQVTLSCSPISGHRSVSWYQQTPGQGLQFLFEYFSETQRNKGNFPGRFSGRQFSNSRSEMNVSTLELGDSALYLCASSPRDRPYEQYFGPGTRLTVT.

J is TRBJ2-7 and V is TRBV7-9, with 8 positions matching TRBD2. Per germline, CDR1 SEHNR and CDR2 FQNEAQ (reference sequence). V lost 5 bases to trimming and J lost 2 bases; unmatched junction nucleotides: 20. This CDR3 contains 19 residues. CDR3 bases: TGTGCCAGCAGCACCGGGGGGGCTAGTTCCCCGGGGAGGGCCTACGAGCAGTACTTC. It is translated as CASSTGGASSPGRAYEQYF.

This chain links TRBV18 with TRBJ1-1; D perhaps matches TRBD1 (5 bases). Germline CDR1 and CDR2: KGHSH and LQKENI. V was cut by 3 bases and J by 0 bases, with 11 bases left in between. CDR3 length: 15 amino acids. The CDR3 bases are TGTGCCAGCTCACCCACGACAGTGATGAACACTGAAGCTTTCTTT. Protein sequence: CASSPTTVMNTEAFF.

Relative to its sample, this clone is medium-sized. The chain couples TRBV12-1 to TRBJ1-2; the table calls TRBD1, which could not be checked here. TRBV12-1 corresponds to a pseudogene. This CDR3 comprises 18 residues. The CDR3 loop is CASSPSTGQGYLNYGYTF. The DNA for the CDR3 is TGTGCCAGCAGCCCATCGACGGGACAGGGGTACCTCAACTATGGCTACACCTTC.

This chain uses TRBV2 with TRBJ1-1; a weak D match, TRBD1 (5 bases). V lost 8 bases, J lost 1 base, and 11 bases lay in between. The V gene's germline CDR1 is SNHLY and CDR2 FYNNEI. The CDR3 extends over 13 amino acids. Here the CDR3 DNA reads TGTGCCAGCCCCGGGGGGAAGAACACTGAAGCTTTCTTT. Residues: CASPGGKNTEAFF. Combining the CDR3 with reference TRBV2 and TRBJ1-1 gives the whole variable domain EPEVTQTPSHQVTQMGQEVILRCVPISNHLYFYWYRQILGQKVEFLVSFYNNEISEKSEIFDDQFSVERPDGSNFTLKIRSTKLEDSAMYFCASPGGKNTEAFFGQGTRLTVV.

This chain connects TRBV14 to TRBJ2-7; unclear D gene. V lost 1 base, J lost 3 bases, and 13 bases lay in between. The length of the CDR3 is 15 residues. Germline V CDR1 and CDR2: SGHDN, FVKESK. The CDR3 loop reads CASSQVVTDFYEQYF. The CDR3 coding sequence is TGTGCCAGCAGCCAAGTGGTAACAGATTTCTACGAGCAGTACTTC.